The T cell receptor beta chain described here comes from a study of cytomegalovirus exposure and HLA in healthy donors. Study details: There were tens of millions of unique TCRs (from HLA-typed donors) in an early data release. Findings and caveats of the study: A few of the chains that were CMV-associated were confirmed in vitro to be specific for CMV antigens. In most subjects, TCR beta sequences reportedly gave accurate predictions of HLA-A and HLA-B alleles.

As for this clone: Its antigen is unknown.

Researchers ran the PCR with 60 Vbeta and 13 Jbeta primers. Methods used by the authors: About 10 million of some 80 million unique TCR beta chains were shared, per a later count. TCRdb's copy holds only in-frame clones and misses some; the assay was immunoSEQ multiplex PCR. V, J and clone size derive from that table, while D and trimming were established from the DNA sequence. The sample carries 250,000 to 350,000 clones, about nine tenths recorded once. Germline V lookup: CDR1 SQVTM, CDR2 ANQGSEA. The CDR3 has 14 amino acids. The ends lost 6 bases at V and 1 base at J; junction bases unmatched: 6. The sample taken for sequencing was PBMCs. The genes are TRBV29-1 and TRBJ2-7, with 10 bases identical to TRBD1. The receptor was derived from a man aged 35 to 55 in good health and CMV-seropositive. The DNA of the CDR3 is TGCAGCGTAGCCGGGACAGGGGATTCCTACGAGCAGTACTTC. Encoded protein: CSVAGTGDSYEQYF.